The clone carrying this T cell receptor (beta chain) was seen many times. These data originate in a study of T cells in Graves' hyperthyroidism and ophthalmopathy. RNA transcripts yielded amplified TCR beta CDR3 regions. The study used the HTBI primer set for a first-round RT-PCR of the TCR CDR3. One entry per CDR3 protein, called by TCRdb with MiXCR from the multiplex PCR reads. The table has around 360,000 distinct CDR3 sequences, 13% to 15% seen once; the top ten hold approximately 19%. The CDR3 sequence is 16 residues long. Germline V CDR1 and CDR2: SGDLS, YYNGEE. V lost 0 bases, J lost 2 bases, and 13 bases lay in between. Each diagnosis was grounded in clinical symptoms, serum thyroxine and TRAb, thyroid ultrasound, and orbital computed tomography.

This TCR derives from a woman in her sixties with Graves' ophthalmopathy. Material: blood. The gene calls are TRBV9 and TRBJ2-3; D tentatively fits TRBD1 or TRBD2 (5 bases each). CDR3 protein: CASSVAGTTLTDTQYF. In nucleotides, the CDR3 is TGTGCCAGCAGCGTAGCGGGGACCACCCTCACAGATACGCAGTATTTT. Looking up the rest from reference TRBV9 and TRBJ2-3 gives the full variable domain: DSGVTQTPKHLITATGQRVTLRCSPRSGDLSVYWYQQSLDQGLQFLIQYYNGEERAKGNILERFSAQQFPDLHSELNLSSLELGDSALYFCASSVAGTTLTDTQYFGPGTRLTVL.